This entry concerns a single TCR beta chain. Its cognate antigen has yet to be identified. Per-nucleotide qualities are absent, and no much larger clonotype sits a single base away. This sample was included in a study of PD-1 blockade in classical Hodgkin lymphoma (dated by TCRdb to about 2020). Background for the entire study: Nivolumab dosing was 3 mg/kg intravenously every 2 weeks, continuing until either disease progression or unacceptable toxicity. The study used CyTOF and TCR beta sequencing to define a peripheral blood immune signature of response to PD-1 blockade in classical Hodgkin lymphoma.

The Qiagen DNeasy kit was used to extract genomic DNA from unsorted PBMCs and from the negatively selected CD4+ and CD8+ fractions. Using primers that anneal to V and J segments, immunoSEQ multiplex PCR amplified the TCR beta CDR3 regions. Amplification bias was minimized using a synthetic immune receptor repertoire, and residual bias was removed computationally after sequencing. Per the authors' processing: Custom Python scripts were used to quantify repertoire diversity as the Shannon entropy index. Unsorted, CD4+ and CD8+ repertoires were examined separately, except in combined analyses, for which CD4+ and CD8+ sequences were merged in silico. A clone counted as expanded when the clone's frequency after treatment rose at least 2-fold relative to C1D1, and clones undetected at baseline were given a pseudocount of 0.5. Singleton clones were defined as clones with 0 or 1 copy at C1D1, and non-singleton clones were defined as clones with 2 or more copies. Clones expanded in unsorted samples were labelled as CD4+, CD8+ or unknown by matching protein sequences in sorted samples from the same patient. Wilcoxon tests were applied to paired samples to test diversity changes from C1D1 to C4D1. TCRdb took over this immuneACCESS table, retaining in-frame rearrangements with V and J assigned. Such tables are incomplete; in checked studies, under half of the missing clones stem from an unresolved V gene, and the remainder is unexplained. From that table come the V and J calls and clone size; the DNA was used to work out D and trimming. A total of about 97,000 clones appear in this sample, around 80% of them only once. The top ten hold 12% of the sample.

General conclusions and limits of the study: CD4+ but not CD8+ TCR diversity rose significantly by C4D1 (p=0.0027 vs p=0.16), most apparent in complete responders (p=0.02). Trial patients achieving complete response had baseline diversity similar to newly diagnosed patients, whereas partial responders and progressors had significantly lower diversity. Baseline TCR diversity was reported to be lower in newly diagnosed patients than in healthy donors, and even lower in relapsed/refractory patients. The study covered only a single clinical trial cohort, and the causes of the repertoire differences, possibly disease activity or prior therapy, were still not defined. Lower diversity was observed in patients in whom nivolumab was started less than 1 year after ASCT, and these patients were excluded from later analyses so that confounding by immune reconstitution would be avoided.

What the time point label conveys for this sample: cycle 1 day 1 (C1D1), immediately before nivolumab initiation. Every trial patient had relapsed after autologous stem cell transplantation, and cohorts A, B and C differed in prior brentuximab vedotin exposure. A total of over 50 patients with relapsed/refractory classical Hodgkin lymphoma made up the trial cohort, and each patient's best overall response was complete response, partial response or progressive disease. Single-agent nivolumab was administered to trial patients in the multi-cohort phase II CheckMate 205 trial. An independent review committee assessed best overall response by applying the 2007 International Working Group response criteria. Trial PBMCs were collected immediately before nivolumab initiation (C1D1) and during therapy at cycle 2 day 1 and cycle 4 day 1. Peripheral blood was collected in 8 mL Vacutainer Cell Preparation Tubes, from which PBMCs were isolated by centrifugation and then cryopreserved.

Taken from cysteine to phenylalanine, the CDR3 has 14 residues. The kept DNA is CDR3 alone, 42 bases in frame from the first base. Trimming takes 7 bases from V and 8 bases from J, and the germline ends sit 18 bases apart. The germline V gene encodes CDR1 ENHRY and CDR2 SYGVKD. The origin of this receptor is a human donor with classical Hodgkin lymphoma. The V gene is TRBV10-3 and the J gene is TRBJ2-1, with TRBD2 perhaps the D gene, on 6 matching bases. Sequenced here: peripheral blood mononuclear cells (PBMCs), sampled at baseline. The CDR3 corresponds to CAIKKGLSEDEQFF. The nucleotide sequence is TGTGCCATCAAGAAGGGACTCTCGGAGGATGAGCAGTTCTTC.